Listed here are 23 T cell receptor beta chains from one sample, sequenced in a study of T cell responses to AZD1222 COVID-19 vaccine. Some clones are missing from TCRdb's copy, which holds only in-frame ones; the method was immunoSEQ multiplex PCR. The sample lists under 200,000 clones; roughly 94% were seen once. Sequenced material: peripheral blood, taken on day 0 of AZD1222 vaccination. All receptors derive from an adult in good health.

This chain connects TRBV11-2 to TRBJ1-2; D might be TRBD1 (5 bases). The germline V gene encodes CDR1 SGHAT and CDR2 FQNNGV. Trimming took off 4 bases at V and 8 bases at J, with 17 bases between the two ends. This CDR3 region has 14 residues. In DNA form, the CDR3 reads TGTGCCAGCAGCTCAGAGGGGCTGGTAAGCGGCTACACCTTC. It specifies CASSSEGLVSGYTF.

The chain carries TRBV3-1 (or the pseudogene TRBV3-2) and TRBJ2-1, with a weak D call TRBD2 (5 bases). CDR3 length: 16 residues. CDR1 is LGHDT, CDR2 YNNKEL, per germline (reference sequence). Trimming removed 3 bases from V and 4 bases from J, with 16 bases in between. The CDR3 nucleotides are TGTGCCAGCAGCCAGACGCTTGGCGGGTCTTACAATGAGCAGTTCTTC. Its translation is CASSQTLGGSYNEQFF.

This chain links TRBV15 with TRBJ2-4; D might be TRBD1 or TRBD2, each matching 5 bases. The CDR3 loop spans 16 amino acids. V lost 0 bases, J lost 0 bases, and 9 bases lay in between. The germline CDR1 and CDR2 sequences are LNHNV and YYDKDF (reference sequence). The CDR3 spells CATSRDGTVAKNIQYF. DNA of the CDR3: TGTGCCACCAGCAGAGATGGGACGGTAGCCAAAAACATTCAGTACTTC.

This clone was detected once. The chain combines TRBV9 with TRBJ2-1, with 8 bases fitting TRBD2. J was trimmed by 6 bases and V by 0 bases; bases with no gene match: 5. This CDR3 region has 15 residues. The germline V gene has CDR1 SGDLS and CDR2 YYNGEE. The DNA for the CDR3 is TGTGCCAGCAGCGTAGGGGTCGGGAGGGGCAATGAGCAGTTCTTC. Its protein is CASSVGVGRGNEQFF.

With respect to this clone: One end of the junction fails to match germline, which may point to a read error. The V call is TRBV11-2, the J call TRBJ2-1; 7 bases map to TRBD1. Germline loops: CDR1 SGHAT, CDR2 FQNNGV. The CDR3 is 16 residues long. The CDR3 nucleotides are TGTGCCAGCAGCAACCGCCTCGACAGGGTTAGAATGTTCGAGGTCTTC. Its protein is CASSNRLDRVRMFEVF.

This clone was seen a few times. The V call is TRBV19, the J call TRBJ1-4, with a tentative D call TRBD1 (5 bases). The germline V and J ends were trimmed by 7 bases and 8 bases, with 20 bases remaining between them. Germline lookup yields CDR1 LNHDA and CDR2 SQIVND (reference sequence). The CDR3 totals 15 residues. The CDR3 loop is CASTRRGSLREKLFF. CDR3 nucleotides: TGTGCCAGTACCCGTAGGGGCAGCCTTCGGGAAAAACTGTTTTTT.

This clone has a single count. The rearrangement links TRBV28 to TRBJ2-7; 11 nucleotides match TRBD2. V trimming: 3 bases; J trimming: 7 bases; junction bases outside the gene matches: 11. Germline V gives CDR1 MDHEN, CDR2 SYDVKM. This CDR3 has 16 amino acids. In nucleotides, the CDR3 is TGTGCCAGCAGTTTTGAGTCACTAGCGGGAGCACGAGAGCAGTACTTC. Encoded protein: CASSFESLAGAREQYF.

The V gene is TRBV7-2, the J gene TRBJ2-7, with D tentatively TRBD2 (6 bases). The CDR3 contains 15 residues. V was pared by 5 bases and J by 3 bases, with 17 bases between. Germline values: CDR1 SGHTA, CDR2 FQGNSA. The CDR3 nucleotides are TGTGCCAGCAGCGTTAACGTCGGAGGGCTCTACGAGCAGTACTTC. Its translation is CASSVNVGGLYEQYF. The full variable domain, in which reference TRBV7-2 and TRBJ2-7 provide the parts outside the CDR3, is GAGVSQSPSNKVTEKGKDVELRCDPISGHTALYWYRQSLGQGLEFLIYFQGNSAPDKSGLPSDRFSAERTGGSVSTLTIQRTQQEDSAVYLCASSVNVGGLYEQYFGPGTRLTVT.

The chain links TRBV19 to TRBJ1-1; no definite D call. Germline loops: CDR1 LNHDA, CDR2 SQIVND (reference sequence). The V end lost 6 bases, the J end lost 1 base, and 9 bases lay between the germline ends. The CDR3 runs to 13 residues. CDR3: CASRMTQNTEAFF. CDR3 in DNA: TGTGCCAGTAGGATGACACAGAACACTGAAGCTTTCTTT.

The gene calls are TRBV5-1 and TRBJ2-2, with 10 bases fitting TRBD2. Per the germline V gene, CDR1 is SGHRS and CDR2 is YFSETQ. This CDR3 spans 17 amino acids. V trimming: 4 bases; J trimming: 6 bases; junction bases outside the gene matches: 12. CDR3 nucleotide sequence: TGCGCCAGCAGCCGGAAAGTAGCGGGAGGTCCCCCCGGGGAGCTGTTTTTT. Residues: CASSRKVAGGPPGELFF.

The chain recombines TRBV3-1 (or the pseudogene TRBV3-2) with TRBJ2-2; D is possibly TRBD2 (6 bases). CDR3 length: 17 residues. Deletions cut 0 bases from V and 6 bases from J, with 17 bases between. The V gene's germline CDR1 is LGHDT and CDR2 YNNKEL (reference sequence). CDR3 nucleotide sequence: TGTGCCAGCAGCCAAGACCCTGGGACTTCCCTGGCCGGGGAGCTGTTTTTT. Protein product: CASSQDPGTSLAGELFF.

The rearrangement uses TRBV6-4 and TRBJ2-3; 9 bases align to TRBD2. Germline V gives CDR1 MRHNA, CDR2 SNTAGT. The length of the CDR3 is 17 residues. V gave up 2 bases and J gave up 1 base; unmatched junction bases: 7. CDR3 region: CASSDRTVAGGTDTQYF. CDR3 bases: TGTGCCAGCAGTGACCGGACCGTAGCGGGAGGCACAGATACGCAGTATTTT.

This chain joins TRBV28 and TRBJ2-3; D is perhaps TRBD2 (5 bases). The CDR3 totals 16 residues. V lost 5 bases and J 4 bases, leaving 19 bases between the germline ends. Germline V gives CDR1 MDHEN, CDR2 SYDVKM. CDR3 in DNA: TGTGCCAGCAGTCCGACGCGCGGCGGGTCCGCAGATACGCAGTATTTT. Protein product: CASSPTRGGSADTQYF.

The J gene is TRBJ2-2, the V gene TRBV28; no reliable D call. The CDR3 extends over 14 amino acids. CDR1 is MDHEN, CDR2 SYDVKM, per germline. The V end was cut by 2 bases, the J end by 5 bases, with 9 bases between. This CDR3 reads CASSLIPQTGELFF. For the CDR3, the DNA is TGTGCCAGCAGTTTAATTCCACAGACCGGGGAGCTGTTTTTT.

The chain employs TRBV4-1 and TRBJ2-7; 11 nucleotides line up with TRBD2. The CDR3 has 15 amino acids. V was clipped by 4 bases and J by 3 bases; unmatched bases: 5. The germline V gene has CDR1 MGHRA and CDR2 YSYEKL. CDR3 protein: CASSLLLAGDYEQYF. The CDR3 bases are TGCGCCAGCAGCCTCCTACTAGCGGGAGACTACGAGCAGTACTTC.

Worth noting for this clone: The same CDR3 also results from other DNA sequences found in this sample. The rearrangement uses TRBV18 and TRBJ1-1; D unresolved. This CDR3 is built from 13 residues. Trimming removed 6 bases from V and 3 bases from J, with 11 bases in between. The germline CDR1 and CDR2 sequences are KGHSH and LQKENI. CDR3 DNA sequence: TGTGCCAGCTCCCCAGGTCAGGACACTGAAGCTTTCTTT. This encodes CASSPGQDTEAFF.

This rearrangement joins TRBV28 to TRBJ2-7, with D possibly TRBD2 on 5 matching bases. The CDR3 has 16 amino acids. The germline V gene has CDR1 MDHEN and CDR2 SYDVKM. The germline V and J ends were trimmed by 6 bases and 3 bases, with 21 bases remaining between them. Here the CDR3 reads CASSLTPGKPGYEQYF. CDR3 in DNA: TGTGCCAGCAGCCTTACCCCGGGGAAGCCAGGCTACGAGCAGTACTTC.

V and J are TRBV12-5 and TRBJ2-2, with 14 bases matching TRBD2. CDR3 length: 15 amino acids. V shed 9 bases, J shed 5 bases, and the junction held 5 bases outside the gene matches. CDR1 is LGHNT and CDR2 is FRNRAP in the germline V gene. The CDR3 protein is CASIRLAGGTGELFF. CDR3 nucleotide sequence: TGTGCTAGCATAAGACTAGCGGGAGGGACCGGGGAGCTGTTTTTT.

This clone showed up just once. The CDR3 DNA sequence: TGCGCCAGCAGCTTGGAGGGGACAGGGGATTTGAGGGTCTATGGCTACACCTTC. Translating it yields CASSLEGTGDLRVYGYTF. The V call is TRBV5-1, the J call TRBJ1-2; 10 bases are shared with TRBD1. Germline assignment: CDR1 SGHRS and CDR2 YFSETQ. CDR3 length equals 18 residues. V dropped 0 bases and J dropped 4; count of bases not matched to a gene: 12.

This chain links TRBV7-3 with TRBJ2-7; no reliable D call. CDR1 is SGHTA and CDR2 is FQGTGA in the germline V gene. V gave up 3 bases and J gave up 6 bases, with 9 bases separating them. The CDR3 length is 12 residues. The DNA of the CDR3 is TGTGCCAGCAGCTTCGGAGCCGGCGAGCAGTACTTC. Its translation: CASSFGAGEQYF. Full variable domain (remainder filled in from reference TRBV7-3 and TRBJ2-7): GAGVSQTPSNKVTEKGKYVELRCDPISGHTALYWYRQSLGQGPEFLIYFQGTGAADDSGLPNDRFFAVRPEGSVSTLKIQRTERGDSAVYLCASSFGAGEQYFGPGTRLTVT.

Turning to this clone: Within the sample, other DNA sequences also encode this same CDR3. The chain uses TRBV19 and TRBJ1-5; no reliable D call. The CDR3 contains 12 residues. Germline values: CDR1 LNHDA, CDR2 SQIVND (reference sequence). V lost 7 bases and J lost 4, with 8 bases in between. Here the CDR3 DNA reads TGTGCCAGTAAAGGAGCTAATCAGCCCCAGCATTTT. This gives the protein CASKGANQPQHF.

V and J are TRBV5-6 and TRBJ2-1; D remains unclear. The CDR3 runs 19 residues. Germline CDR1 and CDR2: SGHDT and YYEEEE. V was pared by 3 bases and J by 3 bases, with 25 bases between. As DNA, the CDR3 is TGTGCCAGCAGCTCCTACGGTCAGGTTTTTCTTTTGAACTACAATGAGCAGTTCTTC. This encodes CASSSYGQVFLLNYNEQFF.

The chain links TRBV12-5 to TRBJ1-5; possibly TRBD1 for D (6 bases). Deletions cut 1 base from V and 7 bases from J, with 17 bases between. The germline CDR1 and CDR2 sequences are LGHNT and FRNRAP. The CDR3 loop spans 16 amino acids. CDR3 sequence (DNA): TGTGCTAGTGGTTTGGAACCTCCGGGGGCAGGGCAGCCCCAGCATTTT. This translates into CASGLEPPGAGQPQHF.